This T cell receptor beta chain was identified in a study of CD8+CD57+ T cells in acquired aplastic anemia. For the study at large: DNA from sorted CD4+ and CD8+ cells averaged around 3 ug.

This clonotype was seen a few times. Patients picked for sequencing had shown CD8+CD57+ cell expansion detected by flow cytometry. This CDR3 region has 14 residues. Germline V gene sequence: CDR1 SNHLY, CDR2 FYNNEI. The junction had 4 bases not matched to a gene; V was cut back by 6 bases and J by 7 bases. Researchers used genomic DNA as the template to profile TCR beta VDJ and CDR3. TCRdb reanalysed the reads using MiXCR and keeps one entry per CDR3 protein. The sample includes over 150,000 distinct CDR3 sequences, 70% to 80% seen only once; the top ten take more than 35%. This TCR derives from a human donor with aplastic anemia. The J gene is TRBJ1-6, the V gene TRBV2; 9 nucleotides line up with TRBD1. Input material: sorted CD4+, CD8+, or CD8+CD57+ T cells (not recorded which) from PBMCs. The CDR3 bases are TGTGCCAGCAGGGCCGGGACAGGGAATTCACCCCTCCACTTT. This codes for CASRAGTGNSPLHF.